This TCR beta chain was recovered during a study of cytomegalovirus exposure and HLA in healthy donors. Study-wide background: Unique TCRs from HLA-typed donors, around 79 million of them, were held in an early data release. Study observations and caveats: In a later analysis, productive TCRs from donors in an Asian-associated ancestry cluster reportedly carried fewer N-insertions than the cohort mean.

About this clone itself: Its antigen is not known.

Trimming removed 4 bases from V and 6 bases from J; junction bases left unmatched: 5. This CDR3 has 16 residues. Per the germline V gene, CDR1 is MGHRA and CDR2 is YSYEKL. The PCR was carried out with 60 Vbeta primers and 13 Jbeta primers. Assay: immunoSEQ multiplex PCR; the TCRdb copy retains only in-frame clones and omits some. This sample carries roughly 120,000 clones, around three quarters of them seen once, and the ten largest clones take under 3%. At collection, donors were nominally healthy, but unrecorded immune exposures were probable. The V call is TRBV4-1, the J call TRBJ2-2; 13 nucleotides agree with TRBD2. Source material: PBMCs. This clonotype originated in a man aged 30 to 39 in good health and CMV-seronegative. CDR3 in amino acids: CASSRLAGGFAGELFF. CDR3 nucleotide sequence: TGCGCCAGCAGCCGACTAGCGGGAGGTTTTGCCGGGGAGCTGTTTTTT.